This record covers a single T cell receptor (beta chain). Its antigen is currently unknown. V shed 5 bases and J shed 3 bases, with 8 bases lying between them. The CDR3 length is 13 residues. Germline CDR1 MNHEY, CDR2 SVGAGI. The data were taken from a study of CD8+ T cells in alopecia areata. RNA, once extracted, was reverse transcribed into cDNA for use as the sequencing template. Generated by immunoSEQ multiplex PCR, the TCRdb table keeps only in-frame clones and is missing some. The repertoire has some 190,000 clones, 51% of them found once; the top ten carry over 9%. General study points: Tofacitinib significantly lowered scalp clonality and expanded CD8+ clones among the top 100. Clonality was higher in lesional than normal scalp, especially in alopecia totalis/universalis.

Sample treatment: oral pan-JAK inhibitor, 5-10 mg twice daily. Collection of lesional scalp punch biopsies and peripheral blood was performed in alopecia areata patients. This specimen consisted of CD8+ T cells sorted from blood, obtained at approximately week 51, from a patient treated with tofacitinib. This receptor was obtained from a human donor with alopecia areata. The chain combines TRBV6-5 with TRBJ2-1; D is possibly TRBD1 or TRBD2 (5 bases each). The CDR3 here is CASSGGFYNEQFF. DNA of the CDR3: TGTGCCAGCAGTGGGGGTTTCTACAATGAGCAGTTCTTC.